Described below is a single T cell receptor (beta chain) sequence and its context. What it binds is not known. A second PCR, run for roughly 7 to 11 cycles, used a sample-barcoded 5' primer plus a J-beta primer mix. TCRdb reanalysed the 5' RACE reads using MiXCR and keeps one entry per CDR3 protein. The sample includes 700,000 or so distinct CDR3 sequences, 20% to 25% of them seen just once. The data were obtained in a study of blood T cells in healthy people across ages. Study observations and caveats: Roughly linearly, TCR beta diversity per million T cells fell as age increased. Diversity of TCR beta correlated strongly with naive T cell percentage.

The CDR3 runs to 16 residues. With 0 bases removed from V and 2 bases from J, the gap between germline ends came to 12 bases. Germline CDR1 and CDR2: SGHRS and YFSETQ. The receptor was isolated from a man between 65 and 85 years old in good health. Sample: blood. V and J are TRBV5-1 and TRBJ2-1; possible D gene TRBD2, 6 bases. The DNA for the CDR3 is TGCGCCAGCAGCTTGGACGGCGGGGACGCCTACAATGAGCAGTTCTTC. It yields the protein CASSLDGGDAYNEQFF.